Below, one T cell receptor (beta chain) is given with its context. Its antigen is not known. The data originate from a study of T cell responses to AZD1222 COVID-19 vaccine. Whole-study results and caveats: Only a handful of people who got AZD1222 tested seropositive at baseline. Only after the peak T cell response were repertoires sampled. Spike-specific TCRs gained breadth and depth after people received two AZD1222 doses.

Some clones are missing from TCRdb's copy, which holds only in-frame ones; the method was immunoSEQ multiplex PCR. The table shows just under 150,000 clones, with 89% occurring only once. Some second doses came at about 4 weeks and others at about 12 weeks; these were pooled. This CDR3 is 15 amino acids long. The germline V gene has CDR1 SGHTA and CDR2 FQGNSA. Trimming removed 4 bases at V and 0 bases at J, with 12 bases between. This receptor was identified in an adult who received the AZD1222 COVID-19 vaccine. This specimen was peripheral blood, taken 28 days after the second AZD1222 dose. This chain joins TRBV7-2 and TRBJ1-2; D perhaps matches TRBD1 (5 bases). In DNA, the CDR3 is TGTGCCAGCAGCTGGGAGGCAGGGCCTAACTATGGCTACACCTTC. It codes for CASSWEAGPNYGYTF.